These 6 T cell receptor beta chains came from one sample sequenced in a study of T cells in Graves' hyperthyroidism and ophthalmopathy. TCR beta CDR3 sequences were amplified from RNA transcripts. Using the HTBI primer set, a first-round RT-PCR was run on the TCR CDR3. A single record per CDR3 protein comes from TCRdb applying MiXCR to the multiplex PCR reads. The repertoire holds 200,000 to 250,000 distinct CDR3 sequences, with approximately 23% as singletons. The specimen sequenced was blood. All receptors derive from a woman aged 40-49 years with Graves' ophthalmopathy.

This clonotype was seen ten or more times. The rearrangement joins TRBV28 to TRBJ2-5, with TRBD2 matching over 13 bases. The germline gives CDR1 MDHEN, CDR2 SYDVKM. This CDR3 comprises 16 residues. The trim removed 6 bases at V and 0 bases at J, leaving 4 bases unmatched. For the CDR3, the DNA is TGTGCCAGCAGATTGACTAGCGGGGGGAACCAAGAGACCCAGTACTTC. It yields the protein CASRLTSGGNQETQYF.

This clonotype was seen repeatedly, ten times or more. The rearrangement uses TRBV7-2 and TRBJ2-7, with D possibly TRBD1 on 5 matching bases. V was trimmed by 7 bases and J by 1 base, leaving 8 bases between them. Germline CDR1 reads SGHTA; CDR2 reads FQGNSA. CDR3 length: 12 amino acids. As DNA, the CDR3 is TGTGCCAGCACCCCAGGGTCCTACGAGCAGTACTTC. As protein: CASTPGSYEQYF.

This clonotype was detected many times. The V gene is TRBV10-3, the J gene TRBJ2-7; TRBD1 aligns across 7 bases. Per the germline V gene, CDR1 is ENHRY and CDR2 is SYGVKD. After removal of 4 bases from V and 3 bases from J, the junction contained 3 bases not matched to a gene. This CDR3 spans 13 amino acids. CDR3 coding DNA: TGTGCCATCAGTGGGGACAGCAACTACGAGCAGTACTTC. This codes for CAISGDSNYEQYF.

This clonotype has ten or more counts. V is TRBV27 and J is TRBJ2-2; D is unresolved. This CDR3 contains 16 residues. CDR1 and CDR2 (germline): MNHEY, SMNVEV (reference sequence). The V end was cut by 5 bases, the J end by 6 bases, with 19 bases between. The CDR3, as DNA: TGTGCCAGCAGTCCAGACCCGAAAATATGGGCCGGGGAGCTGTTTTTT. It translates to CASSPDPKIWAGELFF.

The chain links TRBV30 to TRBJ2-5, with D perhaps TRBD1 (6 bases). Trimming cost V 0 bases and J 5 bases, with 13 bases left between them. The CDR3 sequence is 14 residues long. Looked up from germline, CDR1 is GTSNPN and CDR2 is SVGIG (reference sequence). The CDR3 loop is CAWSVRPRGETQYF. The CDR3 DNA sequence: TGTGCCTGGAGTGTGCGACCCAGGGGCGAGACCCAGTACTTC.

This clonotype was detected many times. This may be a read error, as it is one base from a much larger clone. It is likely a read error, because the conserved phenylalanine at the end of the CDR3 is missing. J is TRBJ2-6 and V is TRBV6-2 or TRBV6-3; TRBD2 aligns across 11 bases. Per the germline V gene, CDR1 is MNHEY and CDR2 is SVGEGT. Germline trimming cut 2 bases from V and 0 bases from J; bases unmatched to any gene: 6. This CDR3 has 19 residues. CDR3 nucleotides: TGTGCCAGCAGTTACGGAATAGCGGGAGGGCCCTCTGGGGCCAACGTCCTGACTTCC. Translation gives CASSYGIAGGPSGANVLTS.